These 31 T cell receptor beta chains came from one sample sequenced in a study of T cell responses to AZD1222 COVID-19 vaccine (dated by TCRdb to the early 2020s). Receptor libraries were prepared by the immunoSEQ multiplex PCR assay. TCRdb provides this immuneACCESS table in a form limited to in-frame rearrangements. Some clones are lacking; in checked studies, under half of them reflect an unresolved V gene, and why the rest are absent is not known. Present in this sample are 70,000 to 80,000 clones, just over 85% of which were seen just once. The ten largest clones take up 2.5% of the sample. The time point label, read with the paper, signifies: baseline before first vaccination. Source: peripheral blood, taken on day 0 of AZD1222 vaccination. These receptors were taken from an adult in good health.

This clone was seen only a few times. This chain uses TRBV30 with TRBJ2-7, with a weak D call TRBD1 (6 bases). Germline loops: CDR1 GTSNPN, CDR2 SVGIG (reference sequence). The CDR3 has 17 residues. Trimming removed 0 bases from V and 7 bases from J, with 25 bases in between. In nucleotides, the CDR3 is TGTGCCTGGAGTGTATTGTCCGGGACAAGTGGGGTGGGGGAGCAGTACTTC. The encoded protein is CAWSVLSGTSGVGEQYF.

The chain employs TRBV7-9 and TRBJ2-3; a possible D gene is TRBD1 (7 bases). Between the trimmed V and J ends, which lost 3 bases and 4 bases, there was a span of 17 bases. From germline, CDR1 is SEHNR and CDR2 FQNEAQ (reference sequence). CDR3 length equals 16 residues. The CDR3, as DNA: TGTGCCAGCAGCTTCTATAGGGGGCGGGGCCCAGATACGCAGTATTTT. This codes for CASSFYRGRGPDTQYF.

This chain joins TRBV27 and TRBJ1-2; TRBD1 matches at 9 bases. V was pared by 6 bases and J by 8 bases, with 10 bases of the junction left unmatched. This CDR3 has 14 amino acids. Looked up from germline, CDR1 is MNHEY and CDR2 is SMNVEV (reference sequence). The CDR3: CASRFTGGARGYTF. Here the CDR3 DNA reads TGTGCCAGCAGATTCACAGGGGGCGCGCGCGGCTACACCTTC.

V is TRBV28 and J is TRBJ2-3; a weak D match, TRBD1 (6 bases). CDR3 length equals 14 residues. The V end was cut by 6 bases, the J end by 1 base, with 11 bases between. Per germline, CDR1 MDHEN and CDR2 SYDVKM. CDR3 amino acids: CASRDSWGTDTQYF. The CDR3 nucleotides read TGTGCCAGCAGGGACAGTTGGGGCACAGATACGCAGTATTTT.

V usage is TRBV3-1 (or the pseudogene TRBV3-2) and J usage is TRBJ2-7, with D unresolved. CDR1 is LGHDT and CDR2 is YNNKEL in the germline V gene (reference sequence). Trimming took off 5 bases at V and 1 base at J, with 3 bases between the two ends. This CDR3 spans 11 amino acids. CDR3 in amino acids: CASSGSYEQYF. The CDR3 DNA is TGTGCCAGCAGCGGGTCCTACGAGCAGTACTTC.

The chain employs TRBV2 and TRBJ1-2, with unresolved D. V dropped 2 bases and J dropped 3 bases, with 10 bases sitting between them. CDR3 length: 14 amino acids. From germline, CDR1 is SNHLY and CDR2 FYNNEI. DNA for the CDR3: TGTGCCAGCAGTGAACGGGGTTCCCACTATGGCTACACCTTC. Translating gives CASSERGSHYGYTF.

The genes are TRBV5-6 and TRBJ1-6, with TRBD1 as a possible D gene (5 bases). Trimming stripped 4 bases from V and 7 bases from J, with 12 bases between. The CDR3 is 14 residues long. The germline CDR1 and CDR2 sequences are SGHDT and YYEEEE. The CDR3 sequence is CASSLGLRNSPLHF. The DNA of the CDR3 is TGTGCCAGCAGCCTGGGACTCAGGAATTCACCCCTCCACTTT.

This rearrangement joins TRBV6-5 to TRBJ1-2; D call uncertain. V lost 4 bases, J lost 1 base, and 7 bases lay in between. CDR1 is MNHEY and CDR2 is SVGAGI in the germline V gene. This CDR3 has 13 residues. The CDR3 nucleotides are TGTGCCAGCAGTTTGACGGATAACTATGGCTACACCTTC. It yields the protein CASSLTDNYGYTF.

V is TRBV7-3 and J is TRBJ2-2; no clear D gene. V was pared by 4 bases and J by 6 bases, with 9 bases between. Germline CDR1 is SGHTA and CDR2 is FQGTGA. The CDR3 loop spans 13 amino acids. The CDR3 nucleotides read TGTGCCAGCAGCTACCCGTCTTCCGGGGAGCTGTTTTTT. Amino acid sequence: CASSYPSSGELFF. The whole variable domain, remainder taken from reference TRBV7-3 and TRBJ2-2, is GAGVSQTPSNKVTEKGKYVELRCDPISGHTALYWYRQSLGQGPEFLIYFQGTGAADDSGLPNDRFFAVRPEGSVSTLKIQRTERGDSAVYLCASSYPSSGELFFGEGSRLTVL.

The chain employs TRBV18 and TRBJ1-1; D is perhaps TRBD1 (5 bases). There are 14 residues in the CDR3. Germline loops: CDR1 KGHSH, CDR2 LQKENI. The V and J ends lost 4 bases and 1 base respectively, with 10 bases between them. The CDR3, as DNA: TGTGCCAGCTCACGGGGACGTGGGAACACTGAAGCTTTCTTT. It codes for CASSRGRGNTEAFF. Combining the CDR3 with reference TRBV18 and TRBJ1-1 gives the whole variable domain NAGVMQNPRHLVRRRGQEARLRCSPMKGHSHVYWYRQLPEEGLKFMVYLQKENIIDESGMPKERFSAEFPKEGPSILRIQQVVRGDSAAYFCASSRGRGNTEAFFGQGTRLTVV.

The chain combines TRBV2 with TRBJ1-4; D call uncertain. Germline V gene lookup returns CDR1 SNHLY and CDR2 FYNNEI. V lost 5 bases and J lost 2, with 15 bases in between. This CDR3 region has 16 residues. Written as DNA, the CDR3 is TGTGCCAGCAGTAAGGGAACTGTCTCTACTAATGAAAAACTGTTTTTT. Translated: CASSKGTVSTNEKLFF.

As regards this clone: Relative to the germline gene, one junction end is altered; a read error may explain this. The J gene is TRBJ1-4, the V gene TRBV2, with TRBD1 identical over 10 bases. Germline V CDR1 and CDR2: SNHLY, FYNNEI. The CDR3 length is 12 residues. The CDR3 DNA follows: TGTGCCAGCAGTGAAGCGTGGGGGACAGGGGTTTTT. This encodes CASSEAWGTGVF.

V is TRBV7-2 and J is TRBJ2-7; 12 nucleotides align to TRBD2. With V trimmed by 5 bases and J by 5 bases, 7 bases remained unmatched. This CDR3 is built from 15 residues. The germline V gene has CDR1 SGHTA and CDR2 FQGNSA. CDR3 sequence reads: CASSRATSGSNEQYF. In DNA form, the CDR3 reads TGTGCCAGCAGCCGTGCGACTAGCGGGAGTAACGAGCAGTACTTC.

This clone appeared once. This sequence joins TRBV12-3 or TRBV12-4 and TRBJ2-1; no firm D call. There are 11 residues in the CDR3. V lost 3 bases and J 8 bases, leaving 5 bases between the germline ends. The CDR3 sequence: CASSFNHEQFF. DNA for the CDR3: TGTGCCAGCAGTTTTAACCATGAGCAGTTCTTC.

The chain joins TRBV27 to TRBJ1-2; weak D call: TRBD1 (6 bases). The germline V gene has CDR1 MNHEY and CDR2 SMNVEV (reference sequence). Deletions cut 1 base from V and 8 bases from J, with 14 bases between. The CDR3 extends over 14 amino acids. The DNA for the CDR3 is TGTGCCAGCAGTTTATTGGGGGGCGCTTTGGGCTACACCTTC. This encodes CASSLLGGALGYTF.

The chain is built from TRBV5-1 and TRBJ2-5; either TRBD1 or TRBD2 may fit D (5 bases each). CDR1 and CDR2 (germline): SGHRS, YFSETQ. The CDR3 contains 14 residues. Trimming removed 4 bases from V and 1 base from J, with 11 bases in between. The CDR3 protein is CASSRTDSQETQYF. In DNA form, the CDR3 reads TGCGCCAGCAGCCGGACTGACAGCCAAGAGACCCAGTACTTC.

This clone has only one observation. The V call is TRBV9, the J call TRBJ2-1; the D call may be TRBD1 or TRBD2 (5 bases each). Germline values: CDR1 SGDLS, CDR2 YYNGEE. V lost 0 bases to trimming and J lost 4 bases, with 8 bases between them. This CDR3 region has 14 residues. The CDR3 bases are TGTGCCAGCAGCGTAGTGAGGGGATACAATGAGCAGTTCTTC. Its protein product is CASSVVRGYNEQFF.

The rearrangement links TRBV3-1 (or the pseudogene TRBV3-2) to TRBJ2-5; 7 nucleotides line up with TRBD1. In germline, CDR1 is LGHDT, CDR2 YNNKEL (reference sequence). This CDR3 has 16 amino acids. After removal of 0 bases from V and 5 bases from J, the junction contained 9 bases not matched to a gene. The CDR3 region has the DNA TGTGCCAGCAGCCAAGAAAGCAGACAGGGCAGCGAGACCCAGTACTTC. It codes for CASSQESRQGSETQYF.

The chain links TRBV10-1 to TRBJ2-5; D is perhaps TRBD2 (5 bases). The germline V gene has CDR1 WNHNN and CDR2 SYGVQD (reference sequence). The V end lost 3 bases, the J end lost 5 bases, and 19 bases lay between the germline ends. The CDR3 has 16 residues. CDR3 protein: CASSDGGGKGGETQYF. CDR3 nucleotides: TGCGCCAGCAGTGATGGAGGAGGAAAGGGCGGCGAGACCCAGTACTTC.

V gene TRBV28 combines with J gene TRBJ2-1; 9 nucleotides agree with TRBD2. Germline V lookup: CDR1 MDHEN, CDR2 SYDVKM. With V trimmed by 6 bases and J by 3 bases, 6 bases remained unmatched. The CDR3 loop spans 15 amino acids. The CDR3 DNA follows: TGTGCCAGCAGGATAGCGGGAGTGTTCTACAATGAGCAGTTCTTC. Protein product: CASRIAGVFYNEQFF.

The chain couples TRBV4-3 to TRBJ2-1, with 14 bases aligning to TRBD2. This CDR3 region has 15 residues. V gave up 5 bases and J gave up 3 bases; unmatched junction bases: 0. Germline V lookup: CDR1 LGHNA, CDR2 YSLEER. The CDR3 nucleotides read TGCGCCAGCAGCGGGACTAGCGGGAGCTACAATGAGCAGTTCTTC. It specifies CASSGTSGSYNEQFF.

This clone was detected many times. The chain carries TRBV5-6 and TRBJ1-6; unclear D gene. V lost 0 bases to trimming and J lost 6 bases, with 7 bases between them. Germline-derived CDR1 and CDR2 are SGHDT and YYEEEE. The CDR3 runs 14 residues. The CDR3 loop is CASSLGAPNSPLHF. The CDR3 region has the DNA TGTGCCAGCAGCTTGGGGGCCCCTAATTCACCCCTCCACTTT.

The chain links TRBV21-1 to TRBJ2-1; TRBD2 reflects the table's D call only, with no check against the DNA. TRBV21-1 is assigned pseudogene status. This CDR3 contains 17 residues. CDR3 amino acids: CASNRTPNLFSYNEQFF. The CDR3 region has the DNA TGTGCCAGCAATCGGACTCCAAACCTCTTCTCCTACAATGAGCAGTTCTTC.

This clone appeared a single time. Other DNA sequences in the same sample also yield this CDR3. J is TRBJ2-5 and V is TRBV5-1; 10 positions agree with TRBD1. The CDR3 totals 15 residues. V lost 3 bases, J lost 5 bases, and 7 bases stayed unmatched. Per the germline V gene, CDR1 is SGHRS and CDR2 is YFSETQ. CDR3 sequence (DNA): TGCGCCAGCAGCTCCAGAGACAGGGGGCCGGAGACCCAGTACTTC. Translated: CASSSRDRGPETQYF. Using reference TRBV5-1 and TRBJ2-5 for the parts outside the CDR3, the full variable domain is KAGVTQTPRYLIKTRGQQVTLSCSPISGHRSVSWYQQTPGQGLQFLFEYFSETQRNKGNFPGRFSGRQFSNSRSEMNVSTLELGDSALYLCASSSRDRGPETQYFGPGTRLLVL.

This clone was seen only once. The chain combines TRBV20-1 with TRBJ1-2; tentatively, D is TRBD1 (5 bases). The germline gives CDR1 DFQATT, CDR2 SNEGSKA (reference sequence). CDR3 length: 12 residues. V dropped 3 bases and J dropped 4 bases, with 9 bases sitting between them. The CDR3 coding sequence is TGCAGTGCTAGTAGGCAGGGCTATGGCTACACCTTC. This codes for CSASRQGYGYTF.

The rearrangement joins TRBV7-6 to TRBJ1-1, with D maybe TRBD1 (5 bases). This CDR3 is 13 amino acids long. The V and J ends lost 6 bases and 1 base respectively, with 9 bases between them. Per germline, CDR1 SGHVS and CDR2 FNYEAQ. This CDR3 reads CASRWQGNTEAFF. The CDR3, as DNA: TGTGCCAGCAGGTGGCAGGGGAACACTGAAGCTTTCTTT. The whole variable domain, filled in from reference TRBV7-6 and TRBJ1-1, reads GAGVSQSPRYKVTKRGQDVALRCDPISGHVSLYWYRQALGQGPEFLTYFNYEAQQDKSGLPNDRFSAERPEGSISTLTIQRTEQRDSAMYRCASRWQGNTEAFFGQGTRLTVV.

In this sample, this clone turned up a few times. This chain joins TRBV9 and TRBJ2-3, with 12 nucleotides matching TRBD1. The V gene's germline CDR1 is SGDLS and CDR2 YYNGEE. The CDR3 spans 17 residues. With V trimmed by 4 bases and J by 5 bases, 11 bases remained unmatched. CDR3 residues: CASSPGDRGPGGDTQYF. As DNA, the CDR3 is TGTGCCAGCAGCCCGGGGGACAGGGGGCCAGGGGGAGATACGCAGTATTTT.

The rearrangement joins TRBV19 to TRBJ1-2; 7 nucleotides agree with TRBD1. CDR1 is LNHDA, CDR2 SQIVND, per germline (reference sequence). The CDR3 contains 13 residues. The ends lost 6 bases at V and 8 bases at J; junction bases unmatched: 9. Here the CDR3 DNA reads TGTGCCAGTAGCCCCGGGACAGAGGACGGCTACACCTTC. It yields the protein CASSPGTEDGYTF.

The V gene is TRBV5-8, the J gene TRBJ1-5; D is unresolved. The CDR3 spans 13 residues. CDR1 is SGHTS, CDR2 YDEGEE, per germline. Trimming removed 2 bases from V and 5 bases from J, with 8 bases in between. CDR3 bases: TGTGCCAGCAGCTTAGCCGACGATCAGCCCCAGCATTTT. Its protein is CASSLADDQPQHF. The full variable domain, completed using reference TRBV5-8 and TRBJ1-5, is EAGVTQSPTHLIKTRGQQATLRCSPISGHTSVYWYQQALGLGLQFLLWYDEGEERNRGNFPPRFSGRQFPNYSSELNVNALELEDSALYLCASSLADDQPQHFGDGTRLSIL.

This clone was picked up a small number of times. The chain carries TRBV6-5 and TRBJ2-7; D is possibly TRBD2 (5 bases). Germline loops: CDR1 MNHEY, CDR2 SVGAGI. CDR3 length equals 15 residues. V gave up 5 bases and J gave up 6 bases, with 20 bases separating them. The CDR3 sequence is CASSTSRLAVSEQYF. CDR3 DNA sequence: TGTGCCAGCAGTACCTCTCGGCTAGCAGTAAGCGAGCAGTACTTC.

For the CDR3, the DNA is TGTGCCAGCAGTGAGGCCAATATTAATTCACCCCTCCACTTT. It encodes CASSEANINSPLHF. The rearrangement links TRBV2 to TRBJ1-6, with unresolved D. The CDR3 is 14 residues long. V was pared by 3 bases and J by 6 bases, with 9 bases between. Per the germline V gene, CDR1 is SNHLY and CDR2 is FYNNEI.